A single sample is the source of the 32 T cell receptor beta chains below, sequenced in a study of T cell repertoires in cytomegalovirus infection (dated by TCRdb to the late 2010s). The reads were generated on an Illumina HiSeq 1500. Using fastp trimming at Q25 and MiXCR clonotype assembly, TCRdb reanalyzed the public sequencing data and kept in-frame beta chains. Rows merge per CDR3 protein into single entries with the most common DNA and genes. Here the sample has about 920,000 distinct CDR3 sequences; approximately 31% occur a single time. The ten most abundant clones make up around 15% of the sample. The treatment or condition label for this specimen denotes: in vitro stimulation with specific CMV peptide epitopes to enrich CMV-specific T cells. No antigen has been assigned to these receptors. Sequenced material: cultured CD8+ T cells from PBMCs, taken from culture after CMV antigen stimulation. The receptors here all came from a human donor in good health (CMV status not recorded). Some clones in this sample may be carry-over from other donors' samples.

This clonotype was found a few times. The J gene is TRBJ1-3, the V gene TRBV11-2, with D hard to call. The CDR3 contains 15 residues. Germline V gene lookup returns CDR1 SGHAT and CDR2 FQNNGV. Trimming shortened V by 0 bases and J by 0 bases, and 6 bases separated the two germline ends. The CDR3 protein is CASSLDGDSGNTIYF. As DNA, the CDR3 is TGTGCCAGCAGCTTAGACGGCGACTCTGGAAACACCATATATTTT.

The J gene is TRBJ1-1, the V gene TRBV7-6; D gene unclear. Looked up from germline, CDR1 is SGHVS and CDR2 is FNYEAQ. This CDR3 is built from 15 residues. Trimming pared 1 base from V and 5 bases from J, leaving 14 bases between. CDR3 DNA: TGTGCCAGCAGCTTAGTTAGACACCCCATAACTGAAGCTTTCTTT. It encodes CASSLVRHPITEAFF.

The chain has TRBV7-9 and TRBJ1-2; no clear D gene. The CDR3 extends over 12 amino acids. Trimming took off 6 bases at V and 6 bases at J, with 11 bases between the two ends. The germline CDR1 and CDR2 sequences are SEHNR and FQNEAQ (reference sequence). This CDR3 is CASSRAGDGYTF. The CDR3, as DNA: TGTGCCAGCAGTCGGGCAGGAGATGGCTACACCTTC.

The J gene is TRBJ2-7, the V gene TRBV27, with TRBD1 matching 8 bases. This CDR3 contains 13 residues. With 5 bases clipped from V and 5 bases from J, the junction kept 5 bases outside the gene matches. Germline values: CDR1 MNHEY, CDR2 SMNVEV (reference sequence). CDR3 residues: CASSRTGLHEQYF. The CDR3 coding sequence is TGTGCCAGCAGTCGGACAGGGCTCCACGAGCAGTACTTC.

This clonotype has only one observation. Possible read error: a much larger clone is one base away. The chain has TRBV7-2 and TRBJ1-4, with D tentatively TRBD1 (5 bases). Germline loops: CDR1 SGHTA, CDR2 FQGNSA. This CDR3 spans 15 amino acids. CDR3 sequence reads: CVSSRGGEHNEKLFF. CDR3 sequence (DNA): TGTGTCAGCAGCCGGGGGGGAGAACATAATGAAAAACTGTTTTTT. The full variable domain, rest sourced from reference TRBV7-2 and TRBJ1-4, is GAGVSQSPSNKVTEKGKDVELRCDPISGHTALYWYRQSLGQGLEFLIYFQGNSAPDKSGLPSDRFSAERTGGSVSTLTIQRTQQEDSAVYLCVSSRGGEHNEKLFFGSGTQLSVL.

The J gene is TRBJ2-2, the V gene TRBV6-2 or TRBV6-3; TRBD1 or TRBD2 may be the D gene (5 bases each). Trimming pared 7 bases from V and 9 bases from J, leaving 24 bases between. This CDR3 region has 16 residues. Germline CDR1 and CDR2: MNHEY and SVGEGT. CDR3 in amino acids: CASKRGTLKIDRELFF. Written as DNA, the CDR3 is TGTGCCAGCAAGAGGGGCACCCTAAAGATAGACCGGGAGCTGTTTTTT.

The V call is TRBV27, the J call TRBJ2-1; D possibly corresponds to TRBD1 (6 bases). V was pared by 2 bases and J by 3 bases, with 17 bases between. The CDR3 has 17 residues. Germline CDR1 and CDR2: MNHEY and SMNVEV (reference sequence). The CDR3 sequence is CASSLASGALDYNEQFF. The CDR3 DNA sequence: TGTGCCAGCAGTTTAGCCTCAGGGGCGTTGGACTACAATGAGCAGTTCTTC.

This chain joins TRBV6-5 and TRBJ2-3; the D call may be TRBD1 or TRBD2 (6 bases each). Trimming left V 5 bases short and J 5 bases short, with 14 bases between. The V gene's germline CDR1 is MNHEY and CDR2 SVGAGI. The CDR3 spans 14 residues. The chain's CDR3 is CASSLGGPGDTQYF. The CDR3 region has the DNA TGTGCCAGCAGTCTAGGGGGGCCTGGAGATACGCAGTATTTT.

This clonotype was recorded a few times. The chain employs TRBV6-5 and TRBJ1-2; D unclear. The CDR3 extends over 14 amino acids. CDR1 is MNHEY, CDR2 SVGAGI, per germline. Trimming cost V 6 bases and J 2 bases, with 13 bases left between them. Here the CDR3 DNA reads TGTGCCAGCAGGCCCCCGACTTACAACTATGGCTACACCTTC. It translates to CASRPPTYNYGYTF.

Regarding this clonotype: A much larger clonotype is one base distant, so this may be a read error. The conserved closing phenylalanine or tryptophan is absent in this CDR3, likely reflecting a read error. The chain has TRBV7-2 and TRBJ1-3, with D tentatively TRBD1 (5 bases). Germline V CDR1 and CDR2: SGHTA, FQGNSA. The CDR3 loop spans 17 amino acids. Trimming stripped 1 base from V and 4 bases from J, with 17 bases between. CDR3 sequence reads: CASSLEYMEGPGNTIYY. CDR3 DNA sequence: TGTGCCAGCAGCTTAGAGTACATGGAGGGGCCCGGAAACACCATATATTAT.

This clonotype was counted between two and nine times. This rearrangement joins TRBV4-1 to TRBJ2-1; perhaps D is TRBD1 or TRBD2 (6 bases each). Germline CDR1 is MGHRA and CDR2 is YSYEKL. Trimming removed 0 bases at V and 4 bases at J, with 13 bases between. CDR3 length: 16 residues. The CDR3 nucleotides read TGCGCCAGCAGCCAAGAACCGGGGGCGATTTACAATGAGCAGTTCTTC. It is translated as CASSQEPGAIYNEQFF.

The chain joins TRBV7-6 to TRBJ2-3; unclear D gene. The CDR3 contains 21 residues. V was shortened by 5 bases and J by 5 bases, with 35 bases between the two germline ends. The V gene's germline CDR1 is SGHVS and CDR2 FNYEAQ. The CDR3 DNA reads TGTGCCAGCAGCGAACTTATGCCTGCTCTGGCCACTTCCCCGGCCCGAGATACGCAGTATTTT. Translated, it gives CASSELMPALATSPARDTQYF.

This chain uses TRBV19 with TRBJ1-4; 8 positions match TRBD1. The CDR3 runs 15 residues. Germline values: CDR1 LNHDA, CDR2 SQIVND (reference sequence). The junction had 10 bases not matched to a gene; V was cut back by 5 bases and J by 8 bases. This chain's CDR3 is CASSVYRGNAEKLFF. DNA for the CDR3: TGTGCCAGTAGTGTCTACAGGGGGAATGCGGAAAAACTGTTTTTT.

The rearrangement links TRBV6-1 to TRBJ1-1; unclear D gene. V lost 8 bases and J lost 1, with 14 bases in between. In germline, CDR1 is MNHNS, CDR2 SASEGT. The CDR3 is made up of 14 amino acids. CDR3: CASPQSQTNTEAFF. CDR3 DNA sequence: TGTGCCAGCCCTCAATCCCAGACGAACACTGAAGCTTTCTTT.

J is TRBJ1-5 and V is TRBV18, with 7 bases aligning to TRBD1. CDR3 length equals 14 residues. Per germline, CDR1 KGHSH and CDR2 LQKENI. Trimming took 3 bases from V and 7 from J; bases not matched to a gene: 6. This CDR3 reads CASSPTGREQPQHF. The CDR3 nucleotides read TGTGCCAGCTCACCGACAGGGCGAGAACAGCCCCAGCATTTT.

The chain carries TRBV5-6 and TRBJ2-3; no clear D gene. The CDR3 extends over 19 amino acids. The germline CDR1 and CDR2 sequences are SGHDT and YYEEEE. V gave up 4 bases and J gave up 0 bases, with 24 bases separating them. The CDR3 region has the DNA TGTGCCAGCAGCCAGGACGGAATCCCGACCCGTGGCAGCACAGATACGCAGTATTTT. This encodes CASSQDGIPTRGSTDTQYF.

The CDR3 here is CASRSLAQYF. The CDR3, as DNA: TGTGCCAGCAGGAGTCTGGCCCAGTACTTC. The genes are TRBV2 and TRBJ2-5, with D uncertain. V was pared by 6 bases and J by 9 bases, with 8 bases between. Germline CDR1 SNHLY, CDR2 FYNNEI. The CDR3 is 10 amino acids.

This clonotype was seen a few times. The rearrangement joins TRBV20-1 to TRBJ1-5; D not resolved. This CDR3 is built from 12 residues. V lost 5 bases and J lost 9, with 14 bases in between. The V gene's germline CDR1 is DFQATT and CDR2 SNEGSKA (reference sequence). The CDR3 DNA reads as TGCAGTGCTGGCAGGTTTGGTCGGCCCCAGCATTTT. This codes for CSAGRFGRPQHF.

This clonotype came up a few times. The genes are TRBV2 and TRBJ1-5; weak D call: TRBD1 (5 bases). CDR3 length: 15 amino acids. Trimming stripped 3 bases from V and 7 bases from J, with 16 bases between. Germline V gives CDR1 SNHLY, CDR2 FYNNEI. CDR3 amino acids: CASSDLGAGRQPQHF. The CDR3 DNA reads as TGTGCCAGCAGTGATCTAGGTGCGGGGCGGCAGCCCCAGCATTTT.

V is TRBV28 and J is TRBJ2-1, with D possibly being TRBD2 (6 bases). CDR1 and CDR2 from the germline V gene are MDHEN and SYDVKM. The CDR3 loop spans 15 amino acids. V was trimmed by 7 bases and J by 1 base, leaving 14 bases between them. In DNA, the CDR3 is TGTGCCAGCACCCACCATCTAGCGTCCTACAATGAGCAGTTCTTC. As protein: CASTHHLASYNEQFF.

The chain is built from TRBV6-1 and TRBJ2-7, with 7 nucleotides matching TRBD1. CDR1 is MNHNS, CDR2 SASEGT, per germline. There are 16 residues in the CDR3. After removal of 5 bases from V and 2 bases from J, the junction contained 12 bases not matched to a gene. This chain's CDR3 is CASSPLDRAGPYEQYF. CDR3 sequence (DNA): TGTGCCAGCAGTCCCCTCGACAGGGCAGGACCCTACGAGCAGTACTTC.

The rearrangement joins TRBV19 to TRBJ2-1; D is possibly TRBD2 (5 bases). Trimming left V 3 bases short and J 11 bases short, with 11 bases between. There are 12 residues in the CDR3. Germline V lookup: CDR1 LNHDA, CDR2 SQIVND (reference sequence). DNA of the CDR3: TGTGCCAGTAGTATCGGGAAAATGAAGCAGTTCTTC. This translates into CASSIGKMKQFF.

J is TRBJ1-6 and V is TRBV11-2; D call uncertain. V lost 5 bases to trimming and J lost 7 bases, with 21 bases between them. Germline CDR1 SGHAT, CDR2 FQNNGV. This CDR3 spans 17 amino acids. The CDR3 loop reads CASSLKGRASKNSPLHF. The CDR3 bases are TGTGCCAGCAGCCTGAAAGGAAGGGCTTCGAAGAATTCACCCCTCCACTTT.

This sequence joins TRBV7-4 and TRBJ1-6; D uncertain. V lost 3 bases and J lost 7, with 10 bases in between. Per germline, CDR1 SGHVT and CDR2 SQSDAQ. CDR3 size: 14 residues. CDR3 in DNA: TGTGCCAGCAGCTTGGTATCGCCCAATTCACCCCTCCACTTT. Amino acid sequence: CASSLVSPNSPLHF.

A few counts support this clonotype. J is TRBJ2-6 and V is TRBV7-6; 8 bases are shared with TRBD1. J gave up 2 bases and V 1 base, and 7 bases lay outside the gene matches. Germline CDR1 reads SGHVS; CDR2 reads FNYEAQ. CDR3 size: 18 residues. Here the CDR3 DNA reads TGTGCCAGCAGCTTAGTCCGGACAGGGAGCGCTGGGGCCAACGTCCTGACTTTC. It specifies CASSLVRTGSAGANVLTF.

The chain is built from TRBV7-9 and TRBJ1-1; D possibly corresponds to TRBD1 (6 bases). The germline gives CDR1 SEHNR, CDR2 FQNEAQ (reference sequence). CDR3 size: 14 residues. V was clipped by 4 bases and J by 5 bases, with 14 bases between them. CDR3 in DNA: TGTGCCAGCAGCTCCCCGGGGGGGGCTACTGAAGCTTTCTTT. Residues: CASSSPGGATEAFF. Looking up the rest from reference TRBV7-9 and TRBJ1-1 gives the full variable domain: DTGVSQNPRHKITKRGQNVTFRCDPISEHNRLYWYRQTLGQGPEFLTYFQNEAQLEKSRLLSDRFSAERPKGSFSTLEIQRTEQGDSAMYLCASSSPGGATEAFFGQGTRLTVV.

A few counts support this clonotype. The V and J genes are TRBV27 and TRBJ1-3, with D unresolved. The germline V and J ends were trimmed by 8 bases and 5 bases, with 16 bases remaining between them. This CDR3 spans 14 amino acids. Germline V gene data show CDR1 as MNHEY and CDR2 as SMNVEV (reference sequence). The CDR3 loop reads CASVLPSGRNTIYF. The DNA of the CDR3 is TGTGCCAGCGTCTTACCTTCGGGGAGAAACACCATATATTTT.

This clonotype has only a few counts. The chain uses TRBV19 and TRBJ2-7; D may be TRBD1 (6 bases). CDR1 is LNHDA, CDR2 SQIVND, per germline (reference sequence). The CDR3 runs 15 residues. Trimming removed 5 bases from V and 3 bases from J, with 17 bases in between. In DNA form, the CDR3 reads TGTGCCAGTAGTCACGACGGGACAACCTTCTACGAGCAGTACTTC. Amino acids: CASSHDGTTFYEQYF.

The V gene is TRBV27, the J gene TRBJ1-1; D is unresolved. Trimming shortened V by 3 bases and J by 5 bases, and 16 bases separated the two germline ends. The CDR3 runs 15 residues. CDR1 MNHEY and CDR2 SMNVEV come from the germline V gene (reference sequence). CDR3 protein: CASSFSGLGGTEAFF. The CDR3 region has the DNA TGTGCCAGCAGTTTTTCCGGTCTGGGCGGTACTGAAGCTTTCTTT.

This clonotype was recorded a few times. CDR3 sequence (DNA): TGTGCCAGCAGCCAGAGCGGGGCGGGGGACAATGAGCAGTTCTTC. This encodes CASSQSGAGDNEQFF. The V call is TRBV7-9, the J call TRBJ2-1, with TRBD2 identical over 7 bases. Losses at the gene ends were 5 bases for V and 5 bases for J; bases not matched to a gene: 9. The CDR3 is 15 amino acids. CDR1 is SEHNR and CDR2 is FQNEAQ in the germline V gene (reference sequence).

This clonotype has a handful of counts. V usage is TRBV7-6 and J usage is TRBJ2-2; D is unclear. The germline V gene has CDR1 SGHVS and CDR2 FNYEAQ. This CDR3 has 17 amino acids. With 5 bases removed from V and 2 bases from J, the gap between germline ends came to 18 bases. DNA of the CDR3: TGTGCCAGCAGCCTAAACAGTCTTCCGAAAAACACCGGGGAGCTGTTTTTT. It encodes CASSLNSLPKNTGELFF.

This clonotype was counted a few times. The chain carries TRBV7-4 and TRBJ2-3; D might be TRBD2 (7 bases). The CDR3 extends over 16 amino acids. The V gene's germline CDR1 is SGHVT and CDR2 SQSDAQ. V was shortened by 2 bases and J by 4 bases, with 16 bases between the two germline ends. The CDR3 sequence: CASSLLGGAEADTQYF. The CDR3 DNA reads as TGTGCCAGCAGCTTATTAGGGGGGGCCGAGGCAGATACGCAGTATTTT.